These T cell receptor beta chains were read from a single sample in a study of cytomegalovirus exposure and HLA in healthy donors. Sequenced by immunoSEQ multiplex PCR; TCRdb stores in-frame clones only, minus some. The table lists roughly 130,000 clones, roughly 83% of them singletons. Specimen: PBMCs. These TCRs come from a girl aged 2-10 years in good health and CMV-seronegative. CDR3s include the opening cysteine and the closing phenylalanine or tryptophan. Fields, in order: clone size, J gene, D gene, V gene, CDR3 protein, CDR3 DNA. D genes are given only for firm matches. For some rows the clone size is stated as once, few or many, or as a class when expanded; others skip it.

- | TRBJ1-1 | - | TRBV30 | CAWSRQPLKTEAFF | TGTGCCTGGAGCAGACAGCCCCTAAAAACTGAAGCTTTCTTT
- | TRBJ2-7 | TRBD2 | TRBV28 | CASSLIPSGRAYEQYF | TGTGCCAGCAGTTTAATACCTAGCGGGAGGGCCTACGAGCAGTACTTC
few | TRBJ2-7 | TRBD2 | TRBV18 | CASSPSSAGVEQYF | TGTGCCAGCTCACCATCCTCAGCGGGAGTCGAGCAGTACTTC
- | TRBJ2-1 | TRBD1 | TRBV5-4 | CASSLGTGEYNEQFF | TGTGCCAGCAGCTTAGGGACAGGGGAATACAATGAGCAGTTCTTC
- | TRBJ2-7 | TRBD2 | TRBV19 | CASSIGLAGDEQYF | TGTGCCAGTAGTATCGGACTAGCCGGAGACGAGCAGTACTTC
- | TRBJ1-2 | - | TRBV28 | CASSLLGRNYGYTF | TGTGCCAGCAGTTTACTGGGCAGGAACTATGGCTACACCTTC
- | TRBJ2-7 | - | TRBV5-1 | CASSWDSTGTSYEQYF | TGCGCCAGCAGCTGGGACAGCACCGGGACTAGCTACGAGCAGTACTTC
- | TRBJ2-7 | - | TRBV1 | CTSTRDRAYEQYF | TGCACCAGCACCCGGGACAGGGCCTACGAGCAGTACTTC
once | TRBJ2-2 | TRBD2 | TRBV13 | CASTAGGSYTGELFF | TGTGCCAGCACCGCGGGGGGGAGTTACACCGGGGAGCTGTTTTTT
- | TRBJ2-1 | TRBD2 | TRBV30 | CAWVGLAGVSSYNEQFF | TGTGCCTGGGTAGGACTAGCGGGAGTCTCGTCCTACAATGAGCAGTTCTTC
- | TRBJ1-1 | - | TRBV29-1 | CSVGRAGKNTEAFF | TGCAGCGTTGGGAGGGCAGGAAAGAACACTGAAGCTTTCTTT
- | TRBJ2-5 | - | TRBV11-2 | CASSSVGQSETQYF | TGTGCCAGCAGCTCCGTTGGACAGTCTGAGACCCAGTACTTC
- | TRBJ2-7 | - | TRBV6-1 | CASSAQTSFPHYEQYF | TGTGCCAGCAGTGCCCAGACTAGTTTCCCGCACTACGAGCAGTACTTC
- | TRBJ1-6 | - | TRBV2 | CASSEETGTFSPLHF | TGTGCCAGCAGTGAGGAGACTGGGACTTTTTCACCCCTCCACTTT
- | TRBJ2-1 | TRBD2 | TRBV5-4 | CASSLAGASYNEQFF | TGTGCCAGCAGCTTAGCGGGGGCTTCCTACAATGAGCAGTTCTTC
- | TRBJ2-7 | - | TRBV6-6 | CASSYSSYEQYF | TGTGCCAGCAGTTACTCGAGCTACGAGCAGTACTTC
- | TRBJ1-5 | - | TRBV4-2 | CASSQEGQRLGRNQPQHF | TGTGCCAGCAGCCAAGAGGGCCAGAGGCTTGGGAGGAATCAGCCCCAGCATTTT
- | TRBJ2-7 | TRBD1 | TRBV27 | CAIGTGSYEQYF | TGTGCCATAGGGACAGGGTCCTACGAGCAGTACTTC
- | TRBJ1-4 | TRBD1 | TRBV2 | CASRGWDSQPGNEKLFF | TGTGCCAGCAGGGGTTGGGACAGCCAGCCGGGGAATGAAAAACTGTTTTTT
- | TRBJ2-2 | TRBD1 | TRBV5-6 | CASRTGQGGGELFF | TGTGCCAGCAGAACGGGACAGGGAGGCGGGGAGCTGTTTTTT
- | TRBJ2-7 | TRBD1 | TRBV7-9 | CASRKGTGGLNPLEQYF | TGTGCCAGCAGAAAGGGGACAGGGGGCCTTAATCCGCTCGAGCAGTACTTC
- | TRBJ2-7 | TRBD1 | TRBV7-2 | CASSWTGQRDEQYF | TGTGCCAGCAGCTGGACAGGGCAAAGGGACGAGCAGTACTTC
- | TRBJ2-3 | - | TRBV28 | CASSLYGARKYF | TGTGCCAGCAGTTTATATGGGGCCCGAAAGTATTTT
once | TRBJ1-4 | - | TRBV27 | CASSPYGPTNEKLFF | TGTGCCAGCAGTCCCTATGGGCCAACTAATGAAAAACTGTTTTTT
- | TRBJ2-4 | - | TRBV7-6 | CASSPNNNIQYF | TGTGCCAGCAGCCCAAACAACAACATTCAGTACTTC
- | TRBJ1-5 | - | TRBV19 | CASSPIARPGVSPNQPQHF | TGTGCCAGTAGTCCAATCGCCCGGCCAGGCGTCTCCCCCAATCAGCCCCAGCATTTT
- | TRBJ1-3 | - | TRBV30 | CATTGSGNTIYF | TGTGCCACCACAGGGTCTGGAAACACCATATATTTT
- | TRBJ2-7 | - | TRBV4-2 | CASSMTSSQVYEQYF | TGTGCCAGCAGCATGACTAGTTCGCAAGTCTACGAGCAGTACTTC
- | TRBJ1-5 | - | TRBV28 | CASSFGHRNQPQHF | TGTGCCAGCAGTTTTGGGCACCGCAATCAGCCCCAGCATTTT
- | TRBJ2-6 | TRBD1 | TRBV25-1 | CASSLRDRGVGANVLTF | TGTGCCAGCAGTCTCCGGGACAGGGGGGTCGGGGCCAACGTCCTGACTTTC
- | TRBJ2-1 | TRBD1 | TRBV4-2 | CASSQDRVTGSDEQFF | TGTGCCAGCAGCCAAGATCGGGTGACAGGGTCGGATGAGCAGTTCTTC
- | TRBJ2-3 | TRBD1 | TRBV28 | CASSFSGGPDTQYF | TGTGCCAGCAGTTTTTCAGGGGGCCCAGATACGCAGTATTTT
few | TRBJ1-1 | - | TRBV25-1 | CASRLDSLIGNTEAFF | TGTGCCAGCAGACTTGACAGCCTAATTGGGAACACTGAAGCTTTCTTT